Listed below are T cell receptor beta chains from one sample, sequenced in a study of T cells after yellow fever vaccination. TCRdb reanalysed the 5' RACE reads using MiXCR and keeps one entry per CDR3 protein. The data contain some 400,000 distinct CDR3 sequences, 6.2% of them singletons. This material consisted of PBMCs, taken 5 days after the yellow fever booster vaccination. The receptors here all came from a young man who received the YFV17D yellow fever vaccine. Both conserved end residues are part of each CDR3. D genes are given only for firm matches. A row's size may be missing; if present it is once, few, many or a size class.

many TRBJ1-1 . TRBV5-1 CASSLDFKGTQHHPFF TGCGCCAGCAGCTTGGATTTCAAGGGGACCCAACACCACCCTTTCTTT
. TRBJ1-6 TRBD1 TRBV6-5 CASSYEGASSYNSPLHF TGTGCCAGCAGTTACGAGGGGGCGAGCTCCTATAATTCACCCCTCCACTTT
few TRBJ1-1 . TRBV12-3/TRBV12-4 CASSFFPVNTEAFF TGTGCCAGCAGTTTTTTTCCGGTGAACACTGAAGCTTTCTTT
few TRBJ2-1 TRBD1 TRBV7-2 CASSLFQGAYNEQFF TGTGCCAGCAGCTTATTTCAGGGGGCATACAATGAGCAGTTCTTC
many TRBJ2-3 TRBD1 TRBV5-1 CASSLRTTGQDIATQYF TGCGCCAGCAGCTTGCGAACCACGGGACAGGACATTGCTACGCAGTATTTT
few TRBJ2-1 . TRBV29-1 CSVDRGGSDSYNEQFF TGCAGCGTCGATAGGGGGGGTAGCGACTCCTACAATGAGCAGTTCTTC
few TRBJ1-1 TRBD1 TRBV11-1 CASSLAVGGQGWNTEAFF TGTGCCAGCAGCTTAGCGGTAGGGGGACAGGGTTGGAACACTGAAGCTTTCTTT
few TRBJ2-5 . TRBV4-3 CASSQELGARKQETQYF TGCGCCAGCAGCCAAGAACTCGGTGCAAGGAAACAAGAGACCCAGTACTTC
few TRBJ2-5 TRBD2 TRBV7-9 CASSPRERELETQYF TGTGCCAGCAGCCCCCGGGAGCGGGAGTTGGAGACCCAGTACTTC
few TRBJ2-3 TRBD2 TRBV5-1 CASRTGGQITDTQYF TGCGCCAGCCGCACGGGAGGCCAAATCACAGATACGCAGTATTTT
many TRBJ2-6 . TRBV7-6 CASSLAQSSGANVLTF TGTGCCAGCAGCTTAGCGCAAAGCTCTGGGGCCAACGTCCTGACTTTC
few TRBJ2-2 . TRBV7-3 CASSLTYGPGELFF TGTGCCAGCAGCTTAACCTACGGACCCGGGGAGCTGTTTTTT
many TRBJ2-3 . TRBV20-1 CSARDTGSGADTQYF TGCAGTGCTAGAGATACCGGGAGTGGTGCAGATACGCAGTATTTT
many TRBJ2-7 TRBD2 TRBV7-2 CASGLVSFSYEQYF TGTGCCAGCGGACTAGTATCTTTCTCCTACGAGCAGTACTTC
few TRBJ1-2 TRBD1 TRBV5-6 CASSSQWDRGLKNYGYTF TGTGCCAGCAGCTCACAGTGGGACAGGGGGCTGAAGAACTATGGCTACACCTTC
many TRBJ2-7 TRBD1 TRBV4-3 CASSYSPDRADYEQYF TGCGCCAGCAGCTACTCCCCCGACAGGGCGGATTACGAGCAGTACTTC
. TRBJ2-3 . TRBV6-1 CASSARGGGDTQYF TGTGCCAGCTCAGCTCGCGGAGGGGGGGATACGCAGTATTTT
. TRBJ2-7 . TRBV20-1 CSARVLIGAVEQYF TGCAGTGCTAGAGTATTAATTGGGGCGGTTGAGCAGTACTTC
few TRBJ2-1 TRBD2 TRBV12-3/TRBV12-4 CASSKKLAGPIGDEQFF TGTGCCAGCAGTAAGAAATTAGCGGGACCTATAGGGGATGAGCAGTTCTTC
. TRBJ1-1 . TRBV4-3 CASSQDYRGYTEAFF TGCGCCAGCAGCCAAGATTATCGGGGGTACACTGAAGCTTTCTTT